One and the same sample provided the 32 T cell receptor beta chains below, sequenced in a study of blood T cell repertoires in COVID-19. The repertoire was sequenced with immunoSEQ multiplex PCR; TCRdb's copy has only in-frame clones and lacks some. The sample carries roughly 88,000 clones, approximately 81% recorded once. Material: peripheral blood. These receptors were collected from a woman aged 80 or over with acute or convalescent COVID-19.

This chain links TRBV14 with TRBJ2-7; 11 bases map to TRBD2. Germline CDR1 is SGHDN and CDR2 is FVKESK. V lost 4 bases and J lost 4; bases outside the gene matches: 3. The CDR3 runs to 14 residues. The DNA for the CDR3 is TGTGCCAGCAGCCCTAGCGGGGGGCGGTACGAGCAGTACTTC. It translates to CASSPSGGRYEQYF.

The chain carries TRBV13 and TRBJ2-3, with 7 positions matching TRBD1. Germline CDR1 reads PRHDT; CDR2 reads FYEKMQ (reference sequence). Trimming at V came to 5 bases and at J to 5 bases, leaving 7 bases not matched to a gene. The length of the CDR3 is 14 residues. The CDR3 loop reads CASSQRQGRDTQYF. CDR3 nucleotides: TGTGCCAGCAGCCAGCGACAGGGTAGAGATACGCAGTATTTT.

This rearrangement joins TRBV20-1 to TRBJ1-6; D gene unclear. Trimming stripped 3 bases from V and 0 bases from J, with 9 bases between. The CDR3 length is 15 residues. Germline CDR1 is DFQATT and CDR2 is SNEGSKA (reference sequence). CDR3 region: CSASADNSYNSPLHF. DNA of the CDR3: TGCAGTGCTAGTGCAGATAACTCCTATAATTCACCCCTCCACTTT.

The rearrangement joins TRBV3-1 (or the pseudogene TRBV3-2) to TRBJ2-5, with 11 positions matching TRBD2. Germline CDR1 is LGHDT and CDR2 is YNNKEL (reference sequence). Trimming removed 5 bases from V and 2 bases from J; junction bases left unmatched: 10. The CDR3 is 17 amino acids. Here the CDR3 DNA reads TGTGCCAGCAGCGGGGCCTCACTAGCGGGGGAACAAGAGACCCAGTACTTC. This codes for CASSGASLAGEQETQYF.

This clone was counted once. The chain combines TRBV3-1 (or the pseudogene TRBV3-2) with TRBJ1-2; D call uncertain. The CDR3 has 16 amino acids. Trimming left V 1 base short and J 7 bases short, with 19 bases between. CDR1 and CDR2 (germline): LGHDT, YNNKEL (reference sequence). The CDR3, as DNA: TGTGCCAGCAGCCAAGTCCCTTCCGGGAGGCCGCCTGGCTACACCTTC. Translation: CASSQVPSGRPPGYTF.

The chain is built from TRBV10-3 and TRBJ1-1, with 10 bases matching TRBD1. Germline values: CDR1 ENHRY, CDR2 SYGVKD. CDR3 length: 16 amino acids. Trimming cost V 3 bases and J 1 base; bases outside gene matches: 5. This CDR3 reads CAISETRTGGNTEAFF. The CDR3 DNA reads as TGTGCCATCAGTGAAACGAGGACAGGGGGGAACACTGAAGCTTTCTTT.

The V and J genes are TRBV11-3 and TRBJ2-3; the D gene is possibly TRBD1 (6 bases). Germline V gene sequence: CDR1 SGHNT, CDR2 YENEEA. CDR3 length equals 15 residues. Trimming removed 5 bases at V and 3 bases at J, with 15 bases between. The CDR3 protein is CASSQPQGITDTQYF. Here the CDR3 DNA reads TGTGCCAGCAGCCAGCCCCAGGGGATAACAGATACGCAGTATTTT.

The chain couples TRBV19 to TRBJ2-5; 9 bases line up with TRBD1. The germline V gene encodes CDR1 LNHDA and CDR2 SQIVND (reference sequence). The CDR3 runs 13 residues. J lost 4 bases, V lost 9 bases, and 6 bases had no gene match. This CDR3 reads CASQTGGRETQYF. The CDR3 region has the DNA TGTGCCAGCCAGACAGGGGGACGAGAGACCCAGTACTTC.

The rearrangement links TRBV3-1 (or the pseudogene TRBV3-2) to TRBJ2-7, with TRBD1 matching over 7 bases. This CDR3 region has 14 residues. With 4 bases clipped from V and 0 bases from J, the junction kept 3 bases outside the gene matches. Germline CDR1 is LGHDT and CDR2 is YNNKEL (reference sequence). The CDR3, as DNA: TGTGCCAGCAGCCGACAGGGTCCCTCCTACGAGCAGTACTTC. This translates into CASSRQGPSYEQYF.

The chain links TRBV24-1 to TRBJ2-3, with TRBD1 identical over 8 bases. CDR3 length: 16 amino acids. Trimming removed 5 bases from V and 6 bases from J; junction bases left unmatched: 12. The germline CDR1 and CDR2 sequences are KGHDR and SFDVKD. CDR3 DNA: TGTGCCACCAGTGGAGGGGGACAGGAGAGATGGGATACGCAGTATTTT. It is translated as CATSGGGQERWDTQYF.

The chain joins TRBV9 to TRBJ2-4; TRBD2 might be the D (5 bases). The V and J ends lost 4 bases and 4 bases respectively, with 15 bases between them. Germline-derived CDR1 and CDR2 are SGDLS and YYNGEE. This CDR3 spans 15 amino acids. CDR3 bases: TGTGCCAGCAGCCCCCGTGGGAGCGAGAAAAACATTCAGTACTTC. Translating it yields CASSPRGSEKNIQYF.

This chain joins TRBV19 and TRBJ1-5; D not certain. The CDR3 extends over 17 amino acids. V was trimmed by 3 bases and J by 4 bases, leaving 19 bases between them. CDR1 and CDR2 from the germline V gene are LNHDA and SQIVND (reference sequence). For the CDR3, the DNA is TGTGCCAGTAGTATCACGAGCCTGGTGAGGGATAATCAGCCCCAGCATTTT. As protein: CASSITSLVRDNQPQHF.

The J gene is TRBJ1-2, the V gene TRBV7-2, with a weak D call TRBD1 (5 bases). The V end lost 7 bases, the J end lost 3 bases, and 15 bases lay between the germline ends. This CDR3 has 14 residues. Germline-derived CDR1 and CDR2 are SGHTA and FQGNSA. Here the CDR3 DNA reads TGTGCCAGCAAACTAACCAGGGCGGACTATGGCTACACCTTC. It specifies CASKLTRADYGYTF.

This clone was detected only once. This sequence joins TRBV4-1 and TRBJ1-6, with D possibly matching TRBD1 (5 bases). CDR1 and CDR2 (germline): MGHRA, YSYEKL. This CDR3 region has 16 residues. Trimming took off 0 bases at V and 4 bases at J, with 10 bases between the two ends. CDR3 nucleotide sequence: TGCGCCAGCAGCCAAGAAAGGGGAGGGTATAATTCACCCCTCCACTTT. Translating gives CASSQERGGYNSPLHF.

J is TRBJ1-2 and V is TRBV9, with a weak D call TRBD1 (6 bases). The germline V gene has CDR1 SGDLS and CDR2 YYNGEE. The CDR3 extends over 15 amino acids. V was clipped by 4 bases and J by 2 bases, with 15 bases between them. The CDR3 here is CASSTRGRGNYGYTF. The CDR3 coding sequence is TGTGCCAGCAGCACGCGGGGGAGGGGGAACTATGGCTACACCTTC.

The table lists this clone with a few counts. V usage is TRBV27 and J usage is TRBJ1-2; D not certain. Trimming cost V 6 bases and J 3 bases, with 14 bases left between them. This CDR3 is built from 14 residues. The germline V gene encodes CDR1 MNHEY and CDR2 SMNVEV (reference sequence). CDR3 protein: CASRVTGSYYGYTF. For the CDR3, the DNA is TGTGCCAGCAGGGTTACCGGGAGTTACTATGGCTACACCTTC.

Only one count was recorded for this clone. The rearrangement joins TRBV7-9 to TRBJ1-3, with TRBD1 as a possible D gene (6 bases). Trimming shortened V by 7 bases and J by 0 bases, and 19 bases separated the two germline ends. The CDR3 contains 17 residues. Germline values: CDR1 SEHNR, CDR2 FQNEAQ (reference sequence). Here the CDR3 reads CASNLGSGTTSGNTIYF. CDR3 DNA sequence: TGTGCCAGCAATCTAGGATCCGGGACAACCTCTGGAAACACCATATATTTT.

The chain employs TRBV2 and TRBJ1-4, with D tentatively TRBD1 (5 bases). Germline CDR1 SNHLY, CDR2 FYNNEI. The length of the CDR3 is 14 residues. Trimming removed 2 bases at V and 7 bases at J, with 11 bases between. The CDR3 sequence: CASSETGSLEKLFF. The DNA of the CDR3 is TGTGCCAGCAGTGAAACAGGCTCGCTTGAAAAACTGTTTTTT.

The chain combines TRBV7-9 with TRBJ2-3; D is ambiguous. Germline V gene lookup returns CDR1 SEHNR and CDR2 FQNEAQ (reference sequence). The CDR3 extends over 14 amino acids. V was pared by 2 bases and J by 1 base, with 7 bases between. For the CDR3, the DNA is TGTGCCAGCAGCTTAATGACTCGCACAGATACGCAGTATTTT. It specifies CASSLMTRTDTQYF.

This chain links TRBV5-5 with TRBJ1-1; 8 bases match TRBD1. This CDR3 has 14 amino acids. V shed 6 bases, J shed 4 bases, and the junction held 8 bases outside the gene matches. Germline lookup yields CDR1 SGHKS and CDR2 YYEKEE (reference sequence). CDR3 sequence (DNA): TGTGCCAGCACCAGAGACAGGGGCATCACTGAAGCTTTCTTT. It translates to CASTRDRGITEAFF.

This chain connects TRBV5-1 to TRBJ2-1, with TRBD1 matching over 11 bases. After removal of 4 bases from V and 7 bases from J, the junction contained 4 bases not matched to a gene. This CDR3 is 14 amino acids long. The germline V gene encodes CDR1 SGHRS and CDR2 YFSETQ. CDR3 DNA: TGCGCCAGCAGCCTAGGACAGGGGGCAAATGAGCAGTTCTTC. Amino acid sequence: CASSLGQGANEQFF.

The chain links TRBV6-5 to TRBJ2-7; D is unclear. The V end was cut by 6 bases, the J end by 2 bases, with 11 bases between. CDR1 and CDR2 (germline): MNHEY, SVGAGI. The CDR3 spans 13 residues. CDR3 amino acids: CASRRDNPYEQYF. The CDR3 DNA reads as TGTGCCAGCAGACGAGACAACCCCTACGAGCAGTACTTC.

This clone is a singleton in its sample. This chain connects TRBV12-3 or TRBV12-4 to TRBJ2-7, with D perhaps matching TRBD1 (6 bases). This CDR3 contains 13 residues. Trimming removed 7 bases from V and 2 bases from J, with 12 bases in between. In DNA form, the CDR3 reads TGTGCCAGCACCGTACCAGGGGCCTACGAGCAGTACTTC. It translates to CASTVPGAYEQYF.

V and J are TRBV7-9 and TRBJ2-3; D perhaps matches TRBD1 (6 bases). CDR1 and CDR2 (germline): SEHNR, FQNEAQ (reference sequence). V was shortened by 3 bases and J by 1 base, with 17 bases between the two germline ends. CDR3 length equals 17 residues. This CDR3 is CASSLHRDISGTDTQYF. In nucleotides, the CDR3 is TGTGCCAGCAGCTTGCACCGGGACATATCCGGCACAGATACGCAGTATTTT.

V is TRBV10-3 and J is TRBJ1-2; D is uncertain. This CDR3 is built from 11 residues. Germline V gene lookup returns CDR1 ENHRY and CDR2 SYGVKD. Trimming removed 4 bases from V and 4 bases from J, with 4 bases in between. The CDR3 bases are TGTGCCATCAGTGTCAGCTATGGCTACACCTTC. Translated: CAISVSYGYTF.

The chain links TRBV6-1 to TRBJ1-5; weak D call: TRBD1 (6 bases). The CDR3 length is 17 residues. Germline values: CDR1 MNHNS, CDR2 SASEGT. Trimming removed 4 bases from V and 4 bases from J, with 20 bases in between. DNA for the CDR3: TGTGCCAGCAGTGCAGCAACCTTTACAGGGTTAAATCAGCCCCAGCATTTT. Protein: CASSAATFTGLNQPQHF.

This clone has a single count. The chain combines TRBV4-3 with TRBJ1-4; TRBD1 aligns across 8 bases. The germline V gene has CDR1 LGHNA and CDR2 YSLEER. Germline trimming cut 4 bases from V and 7 bases from J; bases unmatched to any gene: 11. CDR3 length: 16 amino acids. The DNA of the CDR3 is TGCGCCAGCAGCCCTTCGGAGGCAGGGGGCAGTGAAAAACTGTTTTTT. Translation: CASSPSEAGGSEKLFF.

The chain recombines TRBV28 with TRBJ2-7; 7 bases agree with TRBD2. J was trimmed by 3 bases and V by 5 bases; bases with no gene match: 10. This CDR3 comprises 15 residues. Per the germline V gene, CDR1 is MDHEN and CDR2 is SYDVKM. CDR3 coding DNA: TGTGCCAGCAGTCCCACCGGGGGGACCTTCTACGAGCAGTACTTC. Amino acid sequence: CASSPTGGTFYEQYF.

The chain carries TRBV9 and TRBJ2-1, with D perhaps matching TRBD2 (7 bases). Deletions cut 3 bases from V and 9 bases from J, with 19 bases between. The length of the CDR3 is 15 residues. The germline gives CDR1 SGDLS, CDR2 YYNGEE. CDR3 sequence reads: CASSDVVGGGSEQFF. CDR3 bases: TGTGCCAGCAGCGACGTGGTCGGGGGCGGGAGTGAGCAGTTCTTC.

The gene calls are TRBV7-9 and TRBJ2-4, with a possible D match to TRBD1 (5 bases). The germline V gene has CDR1 SEHNR and CDR2 FQNEAQ (reference sequence). Trimming cost V 5 bases and J 5 bases, with 16 bases left between them. The CDR3 totals 15 residues. The CDR3 DNA reads as TGTGCCAGCAGCCCACCCAGGGTACCTCAAAACATTCAGTACTTC. Protein: CASSPPRVPQNIQYF. The full variable domain, in which reference TRBV7-9 and TRBJ2-4 provide the parts outside the CDR3, is DTGVSQNPRHKITKRGQNVTFRCDPISEHNRLYWYRQTLGQGPEFLTYFQNEAQLEKSRLLSDRFSAERPKGSFSTLEIQRTEQGDSAMYLCASSPPRVPQNIQYFGAGTRLSVL.

This chain uses TRBV24-1 with TRBJ1-2, with TRBD1 identical over 7 bases. CDR3 length equals 13 residues. The trim removed 7 bases at V and 4 bases at J, leaving 5 bases unmatched. From germline, CDR1 is KGHDR and CDR2 SFDVKD. The CDR3 DNA reads as TGTGCCACCAGGGAGACAGGGCGCTATGGCTACACCTTC. Encoded protein: CATRETGRYGYTF.

The chain carries TRBV27 and TRBJ2-7, with a possible D match to TRBD2 (5 bases). In germline, CDR1 is MNHEY, CDR2 SMNVEV (reference sequence). V was clipped by 6 bases and J by 5 bases, with 14 bases between them. This CDR3 spans 13 amino acids. CDR3 DNA: TGTGCCAGCAGGGAAACCGGGATCCACGAGCAGTACTTC. As protein: CASRETGIHEQYF.